Listed below are T cell receptor beta chains from one sample, sequenced in a study of cytomegalovirus exposure and HLA in healthy donors. Clones were sequenced by immunoSEQ multiplex PCR, and TCRdb holds only the in-frame ones, with some missing. Among some 140,000 clones listed, around 84% were seen once. Sequenced input: PBMCs. The receptors here all came from a human donor in good health. CDR3s include the opening cysteine and the closing phenylalanine or tryptophan. Fields, in order: V gene, CDR3 protein.

TRBV4-2 | CASSQAGQGAFF
TRBV5-1 | CASSHSSGEETQYF
TRBV7-2 | CASSLAKGQLNSPLHF
TRBV13 | CASSLVRASGYPRGETQYF
TRBV7-2 | CASRTGSYDSPLHF
TRBV7-9 | CASSYTGTAYGYTF
TRBV5-1 | CASSFGDSSAETQYF
TRBV6-5 | CASSSPGQGMGEQYF
TRBV6-5 | CASTAGTGSYEQYF
TRBV19 | CASSSIFRQGEMNTEAFF
TRBV2 | CASGQVYSNQPQHF
TRBV19 | CASSGGALGDTQYF
TRBV25-1 | CASSEWVGGTQYF
TRBV2 | CASSRGGDDTEAFF
TRBV11-3 | CASSLTRDTPQFF
TRBV6-5 | CASRRTGGRTGELFF
TRBV27 | CASSRGLAGGPDTQYF
TRBV4-1 | CASSHRPGQGPSRELFF
TRBV28 | CASQTLSTGSNQPQHF
TRBV10-3 | CAISEGLTRGRNYGYTF
TRBV5-1 | CASSLGGHTDTQYF
TRBV7-9 | CASSQTGNEQFF
TRBV25-1 | CASSESGGRNEQFF
TRBV2 | CASSQGRGSGRAYEQYF
TRBV5-1 | CASRRTVGTNTEAFF
TRBV6-4 | CASSDPGLGSSTDTQYF
TRBV5-4 | CASTSTGTRPTSADTQYF
TRBV10-3 | CAISVGQAANSPLHF
TRBV18 | CASSPGLAGYMEQYF
TRBV19 | CASSIAGKIHEQYF
TRBV6-5 | CASSYGSQGTQYF
TRBV6-1 | CASSGEVVNQPQHF
TRBV27 | CASSAYGTSNTGELFF
TRBV13 | CASSLVLGGYNEQFF
TRBV9 | CASSVAGGRYEQYF
TRBV5-4 | CASSLKKRAESGTGELFF
TRBV12-5 | CASGLVPRPRTDTQYF
TRBV11-2 | CASSLRGNTEAFF
TRBV18 | CASSPRQGTSNYGYTF
TRBV5-4 | CASSLTSTYEQYF
TRBV6-1 | CAIGQGGSQPQHF
TRBV6-1 | CASSEGAGGSEKLFF
TRBV25-1 | CASREGAYGYTF
TRBV6-5 | CASSYRLSTEAFF
TRBV7-9 | CASSSGQVNYGYTF
TRBV11-2 | CASTPRYNTEAFF
TRBV7-9 | CASSLRVNNTEAFF
TRBV25-1 | CASSGFKGDGELFF
TRBV18 | CASSPGHLTGDEQFF
TRBV5-6 | CASSLRGRAMNTEAFF
TRBV11-2 | CASSLFSRPATGGFYEQYF
TRBV7-9 | CASSRAGGRSYEQYF
TRBV5-5 | CASSFLAGRDRYGYTF
TRBV6-1 | CASRQRENTEAFF
TRBV5-1 | CASSPGLAGYFNEQFF
TRBV27 | CASSPHIVTEAFF
TRBV10-3 | CAISPRGPEETQYF
TRBV19 | CASSKTRTSGAYEQYF
TRBV15 | CATSREGGAYNEQFF